The 22 T cell receptor beta chains below all came from one sample that was sequenced in a study of T cells in Graves' hyperthyroidism and ophthalmopathy. Researchers took RNA transcripts and amplified the TCR beta CDR3 regions from them. The TCR CDR3 was amplified in a first-round RT-PCR using the HTBI primer set. TCRdb re-called the multiplex PCR reads with MiXCR, one entry per CDR3 protein. This repertoire shows 560,000 or so distinct CDR3 sequences, around 42% found once; its top ten account for 8.2%. Sample: peripheral blood or thyroid tissue (not recorded which). The source is a woman under 30 with Graves' hyperthyroidism.

CDR3 coding DNA: TGTGCCAGCAGCGCTACGGGGGGCGGCTACACCTTC. Translated, it gives CASSATGGGYTF. The chain employs TRBV7-9 and TRBJ1-2; D is possibly TRBD1 (6 bases). Trimming left V 5 bases short and J 8 bases short, with 12 bases between. The CDR3 length is 12 residues. Germline CDR1 is SEHNR and CDR2 is FQNEAQ (reference sequence).

This clonotype was recorded a few times. The CDR3, as DNA: TGTGCCAGCAGCTGGGGGGTTTCCAAAAAAGAGACCCAGTACTTC. Amino acids: CASSWGVSKKETQYF. J is TRBJ2-5 and V is TRBV7-8; maybe TRBD2 (6 bases). Germline CDR1 is SGHVS and CDR2 is FQNEAQ. V lost 4 bases and J 3 bases, leaving 15 bases between the germline ends. This CDR3 contains 15 residues. Drawing the rest from reference TRBV7-8 and TRBJ2-5, the complete variable domain is GAGVSQSPRYKVAKRGQDVALRCDPISGHVSLFWYQQALGQGPEFLTYFQNEAQLDKSGLPSDRFFAERPEGSVSTLKIQRTQQEDSAVYLCASSWGVSKKETQYFGPGTRLLVL.

Comments on this clonotype: The conserved phenylalanine or tryptophan is not found at the CDR3 terminus, so this likely reflects a read error. The chain is built from TRBV2 and TRBJ1-2; D remains unclear. CDR1 SNHLY and CDR2 FYNNEI come from the germline V gene. CDR3 length: 14 residues. The V end was cut by 6 bases, the J end by 1 base, with 12 bases between. CDR3 nucleotide sequence: TGTGCCAGCAGCGACTACGCCGATAACTATGGCTACACCCTC. Protein sequence: CASSDYADNYGYTL.

Here the CDR3 reads CASSLSSGTGYTGELFF. The DNA for the CDR3 is TGTGCCAGCAGTTTATCTTCGGGGACAGGGTACACCGGGGAGCTGTTTTTT. The chain has TRBV7-9 and TRBJ2-2, with 9 positions matching TRBD1. Germline V lookup: CDR1 SEHNR, CDR2 FQNEAQ (reference sequence). The CDR3 is 17 residues long. V lost 6 bases and J lost 3; bases outside the gene matches: 11.

By share, this clonotype counts as medium-sized. The chain uses TRBV25-1 and TRBJ1-6; possible D gene TRBD1, 5 bases. The CDR3 extends over 14 amino acids. CDR1 and CDR2 from the germline V gene are MGHDK and SYGVNS. V was trimmed by 3 bases and J by 10 bases, leaving 13 bases between them. The CDR3 loop is CASSDSGGESPLHF. The CDR3 DNA is TGTGCCAGCAGTGATAGCGGGGGGGAATCACCCCTCCACTTT.

The sample holds a few counts of this clonotype. The chain has TRBV29-1 and TRBJ2-2; 12 positions agree with TRBD2. Trimming took 2 bases from V and 4 from J; bases not matched to a gene: 5. The CDR3 sequence is 16 residues long. The germline CDR1 and CDR2 sequences are SQVTM and ANQGSEA. As DNA, the CDR3 is TGCAGCGTTGAAAGAGGACTAGCGGGGCTCACCGGGGAGCTGTTTTTT. This sequence encodes CSVERGLAGLTGELFF.

The chain links TRBV5-8 to TRBJ1-1; D call uncertain. Looked up from germline, CDR1 is SGHTS and CDR2 is YDEGEE. Deletions cut 0 bases from V and 6 bases from J, with 12 bases between. This CDR3 is built from 14 residues. The CDR3 sequence: CASSLVRGFAEAFF. CDR3 nucleotide sequence: TGTGCCAGCAGCTTGGTTAGAGGGTTCGCTGAAGCTTTCTTT.

Note on this clonotype: The conserved closing phenylalanine or tryptophan is absent in this CDR3, likely reflecting a read error. The DNA is left out, because the CDR3 cannot be placed on it with certainty; the CDR3 is given as TCRdb lists it. V usage is TRBV7-2 and J usage is TRBJ2-5; the table calls TRBD2, which could not be checked here. The germline V gene encodes CDR1 SGHTA and CDR2 FQGNSA. With termini counted, the CDR3 has 15 amino acids. CDR3 amino acids: CASSLGLGLQETLYL.

This chain connects TRBV29-1 to TRBJ1-2; D is uncertain. Germline V gives CDR1 SQVTM, CDR2 ANQGSEA. V lost 8 bases and J 6 bases, leaving 4 bases between the germline ends. The CDR3 is 8 residues long. CDR3 in amino acids: CSINGYTF. The CDR3 nucleotides read TGCAGCATTAATGGCTACACCTTC.

This clonotype was seen ten or more times. In DNA, the CDR3 is TGTGCCAGCAGCTTAGTGGGGGCGAACACTGAAGCTTTCTTT. It specifies CASSLVGANTEAFF. The rearrangement joins TRBV13 to TRBJ1-1; D is perhaps TRBD1 (6 bases). Germline-derived CDR1 and CDR2 are PRHDT and FYEKMQ (reference sequence). This CDR3 comprises 14 residues. With 1 base removed from V and 1 base from J, the gap between germline ends came to 7 bases.

This chain links TRBV29-1 with TRBJ2-3; D ambiguous. V gave up 3 bases and J gave up 2 bases, with 12 bases separating them. The V gene's germline CDR1 is SQVTM and CDR2 ANQGSEA. This CDR3 region has 14 residues. The CDR3 here is CSVDARRITDTQYF. DNA of the CDR3: TGCAGCGTTGATGCCAGGCGGATCACAGATACGCAGTATTTT.

As regards this clonotype: At one boundary the junction diverges from the germline segment, which might be a read error. The chain is built from TRBV24-1 and TRBJ2-7; 10 bases agree with TRBD2. Per germline, CDR1 KGHDR and CDR2 SFDVKD. This CDR3 is 14 amino acids long. The CDR3 nucleotides read TGTGCTACCACCTCAATAGCGGGAGGCGGAGAGCAGTACTTC. This encodes CATTSIAGGGEQYF.

This clonotype has just a few counts. The J gene is TRBJ2-5, the V gene TRBV20-1, with D tentatively TRBD2 (5 bases). The V gene lost 6 bases and the J gene lost 1 base, with 18 bases spanning the gap. Germline V gene data show CDR1 as DFQATT and CDR2 as SNEGSKA (reference sequence). The CDR3 has 15 amino acids. Written as DNA, the CDR3 is TGCAGTGCCAGGACTCCGGGGAGTATCCAAGAGACCCAGTACTTC. It specifies CSARTPGSIQETQYF.

The rearrangement uses TRBV25-1 and TRBJ2-3; 7 nucleotides line up with TRBD1. CDR3 length: 15 amino acids. V trimming: 6 bases; J trimming: 2 bases; junction bases outside the gene matches: 8. Germline V gene sequence: CDR1 MGHDK, CDR2 SYGVNS. The CDR3 nucleotides are TGTGCCAGCAGCGTTGGGACAGCGCACACAGATACGCAGTATTTT. Encoded protein: CASSVGTAHTDTQYF.

This chain uses TRBV10-3 with TRBJ1-1; TRBD1 is a possible D gene (5 bases). The germline gives CDR1 ENHRY, CDR2 SYGVKD. The CDR3 is 13 amino acids. Here the CDR3 reads CASQGHMNTEAFF. The CDR3 DNA reads as TGTGCTAGTCAGGGTCACATGAACACTGAAGCTTTCTTT.

The rearrangement joins TRBV7-3 to TRBJ2-1; possible D gene TRBD1, 5 bases. Germline V gives CDR1 SGHTA, CDR2 FQGTGA. The CDR3 has 14 residues. V dropped 6 bases and J dropped 1 base, with 10 bases sitting between them. This CDR3 is CASSERQSYNEQFF. DNA for the CDR3: TGTGCCAGCAGTGAAAGACAGTCCTACAATGAGCAGTTCTTC. The variable domain in full, completed from reference TRBV7-3 and TRBJ2-1, reads GAGVSQTPSNKVTEKGKYVELRCDPISGHTALYWYRQSLGQGPEFLIYFQGTGAADDSGLPNDRFFAVRPEGSVSTLKIQRTERGDSAVYLCASSERQSYNEQFFGPGTRLTVL.

Remarks on this clonotype: Mismatch with germline at one junction end may stem from a read error. This chain links TRBV6-1 with TRBJ2-6; 7 bases line up with TRBD1. Per the germline V gene, CDR1 is MNHNS and CDR2 is SASEGT. This CDR3 has 13 residues. The CDR3 DNA is TGTGCCGCCGTGACAGGGTACGGCGACACTGAAGCTTTC. Protein: CAAVTGYGDTEAF.

The V call is TRBV7-2, the J call TRBJ1-6, with a possible D match to TRBD1 (5 bases). V was clipped by 4 bases and J by 10 bases, with 14 bases between them. Germline CDR1 is SGHTA and CDR2 is FQGNSA. This CDR3 comprises 14 residues. CDR3 nucleotides: TGTGCCAGCAGCTCCCGGGGGGTTGTGTCACCCCTCCACTTT. Translation gives CASSSRGVVSPLHF.

J is TRBJ1-1 and V is TRBV7-9; D is undetermined. CDR1 SEHNR and CDR2 FQNEAQ come from the germline V gene (reference sequence). The CDR3 extends over 14 amino acids. V lost 5 bases and J 4 bases, leaving 14 bases between the germline ends. The CDR3 nucleotides read TGTGCCAGCAGCCAAGATCGCGAGAGCACTGAAGCTTTCTTT. Its protein product is CASSQDRESTEAFF.

The chain joins TRBV12-5 to TRBJ1-2; 10 bases are shared with TRBD1. Trimming cost V 3 bases and J 5 bases; bases outside gene matches: 3. The CDR3 extends over 14 amino acids. The germline V gene has CDR1 LGHNT and CDR2 FRNRAP. The CDR3 nucleotides are TGTGCTAGTGGTTTTCAGGGACAGGGGTATGGCTACACCTTC. Amino acids: CASGFQGQGYGYTF.

In this sample, this clonotype turned up many times. V and J are TRBV5-8 and TRBJ1-1, with no clear D. CDR1 and CDR2 (germline): SGHTS, YDEGEE. This CDR3 has 12 amino acids. V was pared by 1 base and J by 10 bases, with 11 bases between. The CDR3: CASSLLQAGAFF. The CDR3 nucleotides are TGTGCCAGCAGCTTGTTGCAGGCTGGAGCTTTCTTT.

J is TRBJ1-2 and V is TRBV25-1; D unclear. Trimming stripped 5 bases from V and 8 bases from J, with 18 bases between. Germline CDR1 is MGHDK and CDR2 is SYGVNS. CDR3 size: 14 residues. The CDR3 spells CASSLTGSPSGYTF. The CDR3 bases are TGTGCCAGCAGTTTAACCGGATCTCCTTCGGGCTACACCTTC.